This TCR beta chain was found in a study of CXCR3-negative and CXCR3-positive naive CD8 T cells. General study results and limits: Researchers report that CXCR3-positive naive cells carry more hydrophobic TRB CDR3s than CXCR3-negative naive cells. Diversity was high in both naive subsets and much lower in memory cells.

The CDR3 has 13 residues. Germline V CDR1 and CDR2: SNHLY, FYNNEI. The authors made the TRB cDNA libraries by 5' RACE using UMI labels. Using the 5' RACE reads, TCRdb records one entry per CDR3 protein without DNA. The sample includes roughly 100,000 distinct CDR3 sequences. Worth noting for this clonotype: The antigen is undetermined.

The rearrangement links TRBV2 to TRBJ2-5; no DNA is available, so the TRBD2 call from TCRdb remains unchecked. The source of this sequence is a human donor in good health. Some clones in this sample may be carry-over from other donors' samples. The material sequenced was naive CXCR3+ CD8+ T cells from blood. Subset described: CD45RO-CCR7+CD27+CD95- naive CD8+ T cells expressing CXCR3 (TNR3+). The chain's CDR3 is CASRLAGQETQYF.